This TCR beta chain was observed in a study of T cell repertoires in cytomegalovirus infection. As for the study in general: From public TCR beta signatures came an indication of both CMV infection and matching HLA type.

TCRdb analysed the reads with MiXCR anew, one entry per CDR3 protein. Among about 830,000 distinct CDR3 sequences listed, approximately 32% were seen once. V shed 7 bases, J shed 6 bases, and the junction held 10 bases outside the gene matches. The CDR3 runs to 16 residues. Germline lookup yields CDR1 SQVTM and CDR2 ANQGSEA. With respect to this clonotype: Its antigen is as yet unknown.

The study, taken as a whole, reports: The cumulative frequency of public TCR beta families identified carriers of CMV plus the relevant HLA.

The TCR originated in a human donor in good health (CMV status not recorded). Some clones in this sample may be carry-over from other donors' samples. The sample in question was cultured CD8+ T cells from PBMCs, obtained from culture after CMV antigen stimulation. The rearrangement links TRBV29-1 to TRBJ2-2; TRBD2 agrees at 14 bases. The DNA for the CDR3 is TGCAGCGCCAAGGGACTAGCGGGGGCGGTGGCCGGGGAGCTGTTTTTT. Its protein is CSAKGLAGAVAGELFF.